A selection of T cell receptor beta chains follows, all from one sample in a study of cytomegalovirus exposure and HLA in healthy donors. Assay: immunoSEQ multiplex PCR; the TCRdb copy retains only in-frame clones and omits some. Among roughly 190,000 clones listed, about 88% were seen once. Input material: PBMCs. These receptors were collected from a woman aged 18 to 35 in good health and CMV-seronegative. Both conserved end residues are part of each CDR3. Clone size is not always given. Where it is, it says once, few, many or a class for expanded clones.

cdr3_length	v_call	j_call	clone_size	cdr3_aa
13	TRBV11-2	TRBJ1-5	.	CASSRTLNQPQHF
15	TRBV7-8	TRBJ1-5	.	CASSPKRQGNQPQHF
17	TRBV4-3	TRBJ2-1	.	CASSQEVSGRVHNEQFF
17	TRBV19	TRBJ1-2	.	CASSPSSGTGVNYGYTF
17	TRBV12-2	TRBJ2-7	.	CASRLTRGPEGSYEQYF
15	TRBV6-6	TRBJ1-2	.	CASSYSPGDRDGYTF
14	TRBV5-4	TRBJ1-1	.	CASSFGGVNTEAFF
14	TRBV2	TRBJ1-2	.	CASSESGTQRGYTF
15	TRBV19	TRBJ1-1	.	CASRRTGGSSTEAFF
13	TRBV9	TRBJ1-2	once	CASSLTGSYGYTF
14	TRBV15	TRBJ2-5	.	CATSTRTEQETQYF
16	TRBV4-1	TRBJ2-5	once	CASSQGVLAGGETQYF
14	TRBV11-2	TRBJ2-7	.	CASSLGREGREQYF
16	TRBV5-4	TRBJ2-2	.	CASSLASSRNTGELFF
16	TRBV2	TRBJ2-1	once	CASRLGLARTANEQFF
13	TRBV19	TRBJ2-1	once	CASSTLAHTEQFF
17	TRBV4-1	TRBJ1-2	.	CASSQVEARGNTYGYTF
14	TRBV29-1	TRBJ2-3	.	CSVRGGLATDTQYF
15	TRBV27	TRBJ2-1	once	CASSLMGGINNEQFF
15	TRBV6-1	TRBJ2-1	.	CASQSSGADYNEQFF
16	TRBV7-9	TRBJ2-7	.	CSSSPLGGMVSYEQYF
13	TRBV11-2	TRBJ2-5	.	CASSFAGEETQYF
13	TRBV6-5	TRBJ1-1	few	CASSQGAKTEAFF
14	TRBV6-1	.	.	CASTPGQYSYEQYF
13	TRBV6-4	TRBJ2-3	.	CASSHSPADTQYF
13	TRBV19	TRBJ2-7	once	CASSMTGGYEQYF
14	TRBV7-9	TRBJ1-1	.	CASSLGQGKAEAFF
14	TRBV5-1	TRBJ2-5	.	CASSLDRGGETQYF
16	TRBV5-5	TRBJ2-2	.	CASSPLVGVNTGELFF
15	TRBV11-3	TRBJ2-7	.	CASSYREATEYEQYF
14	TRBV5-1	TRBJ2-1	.	CASSAPARNNEQFF
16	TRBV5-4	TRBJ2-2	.	CASSDFRAGRAGELFF
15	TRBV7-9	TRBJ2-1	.	CASSRGIGSYNEQFF
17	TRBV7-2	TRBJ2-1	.	CASSRSPREKGDNEQFF
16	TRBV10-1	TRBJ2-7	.	CASSEPIQVLSYEQYF
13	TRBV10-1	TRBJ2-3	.	CASSEWGGDTQYF
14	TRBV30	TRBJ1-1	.	CAWRARYANTEAFF
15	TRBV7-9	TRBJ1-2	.	CASSDRDRGLFGYTF
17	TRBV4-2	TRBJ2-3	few	CASSQDRASGSTDTQYF
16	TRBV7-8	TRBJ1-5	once	CASSLRVSHGNQPQHF
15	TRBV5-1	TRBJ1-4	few	CASSPQGVENEKLFF
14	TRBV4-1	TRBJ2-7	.	CAGPGLSLSYEQYF
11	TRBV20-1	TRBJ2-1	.	CSARAENEQFF
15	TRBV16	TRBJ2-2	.	CASSPLGGNTGELFF
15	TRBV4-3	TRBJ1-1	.	CASSQGQGMNTEAFF
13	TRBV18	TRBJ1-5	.	CASSPQGHQPQHF
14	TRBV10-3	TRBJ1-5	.	CAISVTGGDQPQHF